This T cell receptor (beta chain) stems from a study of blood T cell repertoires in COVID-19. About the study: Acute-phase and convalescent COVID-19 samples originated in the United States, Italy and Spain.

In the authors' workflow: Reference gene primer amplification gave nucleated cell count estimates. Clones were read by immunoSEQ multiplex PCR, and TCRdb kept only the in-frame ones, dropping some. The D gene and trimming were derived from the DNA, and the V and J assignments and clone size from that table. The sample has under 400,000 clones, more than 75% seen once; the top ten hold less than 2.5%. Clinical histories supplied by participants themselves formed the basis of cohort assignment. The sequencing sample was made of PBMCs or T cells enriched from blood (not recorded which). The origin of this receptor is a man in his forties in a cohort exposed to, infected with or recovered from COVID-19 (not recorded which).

DNA of the CDR3: TGCGCCAGCAGCCAAGAGGGACTAGATCGCGAGCAGTACTTC. Translation gives CASSQEGLDREQYF. The rearrangement links TRBV4-1 to TRBJ2-7, with 8 bases fitting TRBD2. CDR1 MGHRA and CDR2 YSYEKL come from the germline V gene. The CDR3 loop spans 14 amino acids. V was pared by 0 bases and J by 6 bases, with 4 bases of the junction left unmatched.